A single sample gave rise to the 30 T cell receptor beta chains below, sequenced in a study of shared clonotypes between healthy human individuals. The repertoire was sequenced with immunoSEQ multiplex PCR; TCRdb's copy has only in-frame clones and lacks some. The sample comprises hundreds of thousands of clones, approximately 74% of which are singletons, and about a tenth rests with the top ten. Material: memory CD4+ T cells sorted from blood. Subset noted: CD45RA-negative fraction. Receptors originate from a young man in good health.

V is TRBV7-6 and J is TRBJ2-5, with 13 bases aligning to TRBD2. CDR1 and CDR2 from the germline V gene are SGHVS and FNYEAQ. The CDR3 is 15 amino acids. J was trimmed by 5 bases and V by 5 bases; bases with no gene match: 5. CDR3 amino acids: CASSQLAGGMETQYF. The CDR3 DNA sequence: TGTGCCAGCAGCCAACTAGCGGGAGGGATGGAGACCCAGTACTTC.

CDR3 in DNA: TGTGCCAGCAGCCCGGGACTAGCGGGAGTGAACACCGGGGAGCTGTTTTTT. It encodes CASSPGLAGVNTGELFF. The V call is TRBV7-6, the J call TRBJ2-2, with 14 bases that match TRBD2. The CDR3 has 17 residues. The junction had 3 bases not matched to a gene; V was cut back by 5 bases and J by 1 base. Germline CDR1 reads SGHVS; CDR2 reads FNYEAQ.

The rearrangement links TRBV7-9 to TRBJ2-1; D possibly uses TRBD1 or TRBD2 (5 bases each). Trimming removed 1 base at V and 4 bases at J, with 11 bases between. CDR1 SEHNR and CDR2 FQNEAQ come from the germline V gene (reference sequence). The CDR3 is 15 amino acids. The CDR3 DNA reads TGTGCCAGCAGCTTAGAGGGACCCCCATACAATGAGCAGTTCTTC. Translation: CASSLEGPPYNEQFF.

The V call is TRBV5-1, the J call TRBJ2-1; D not certain. Looked up from germline, CDR1 is SGHRS and CDR2 is YFSETQ. Trimming stripped 0 bases from V and 4 bases from J, with 8 bases between. The CDR3 is made up of 14 amino acids. DNA of the CDR3: TGCGCCAGCAGCTTGGGGATTCTATACAATGAGCAGTTCTTC. Its translation is CASSLGILYNEQFF.

Points on this clone: Other DNA sequences from this sample encode an identical CDR3 as well. The rearrangement uses TRBV20-1 and TRBJ2-5; D may be TRBD1 (6 bases). The CDR3 has 11 residues. Trimming stripped 3 bases from V and 4 bases from J, with 6 bases between. The germline gives CDR1 DFQATT, CDR2 SNEGSKA (reference sequence). CDR3 sequence reads: CSARTGETQYF. CDR3 in DNA: TGCAGTGCTAGGACAGGAGAGACCCAGTACTTC.

The chain joins TRBV11-2 to TRBJ2-3; D remains ambiguous. This CDR3 spans 13 amino acids. The V end lost 3 bases, the J end lost 3 bases, and 7 bases lay between the germline ends. CDR1 and CDR2 (germline): SGHAT, FQNNGV. CDR3 coding DNA: TGTGCCAGCAGCTTCTCGGTGACAGATACGCAGTATTTT. Protein sequence: CASSFSVTDTQYF.

Points on this clone: The sample contains more than one DNA sequence encoding this CDR3. V and J are TRBV5-4 and TRBJ2-1; maybe TRBD2 (6 bases). Germline CDR1 and CDR2: SGHNT and YYREEE (reference sequence). The CDR3 runs 15 residues. V gave up 2 bases and J gave up 0 bases, with 9 bases separating them. The CDR3 reads CASSFSGSSYNEQFF. The CDR3 nucleotides are TGTGCCAGCAGCTTTTCCGGGAGCTCCTACAATGAGCAGTTCTTC.

The sample holds many counts of this clone. This chain's CDR3 is CASRGGGWEQYF. DNA of the CDR3: TGTGCCAGCAGAGGGGGGGGATGGGAGCAGTACTTC. The rearrangement joins TRBV28 to TRBJ2-7, with D possibly matching TRBD2 (7 bases). V was pared by 6 bases and J by 7 bases, with 13 bases between. The germline V gene encodes CDR1 MDHEN and CDR2 SYDVKM. The CDR3 consists of 12 residues.

The chain uses TRBV7-8 and TRBJ1-2; 10 bases align to TRBD1. This CDR3 comprises 15 residues. Germline V gene data show CDR1 as SGHVS and CDR2 as FQNEAQ. Losses at the gene ends were 5 bases for V and 2 bases for J; bases not matched to a gene: 5. The CDR3 loop is CASSRDRGWNYGYTF. The DNA of the CDR3 is TGTGCCAGCAGCCGGGACAGGGGCTGGAACTATGGCTACACCTTC.

The V gene is TRBV7-9, the J gene TRBJ2-3; possible D gene TRBD1, 5 bases. Trimming shortened V by 4 bases and J by 8 bases, and 10 bases separated the two germline ends. From germline, CDR1 is SEHNR and CDR2 FQNEAQ (reference sequence). The CDR3 covers 12 residues. The CDR3 coding sequence is TGTGCCAGCAGCTCAGGGTGGGGTACGCAGTATTTT. Its protein product is CASSSGWGTQYF.

J is TRBJ2-5 and V is TRBV4-1; D is uncertain. V was cut by 1 base and J by 7 bases, with 10 bases left in between. The CDR3 runs 13 residues. Germline V gives CDR1 MGHRA, CDR2 YSYEKL. This CDR3 reads CASSQGLTGTQYF. The CDR3 region has the DNA TGCGCCAGCAGCCAAGGCTTAACCGGGACCCAGTACTTC.

V and J are TRBV28 and TRBJ1-4, with 7 bases lining up with TRBD1. Germline CDR1 and CDR2: MDHEN and SYDVKM. Trimming at V came to 6 bases and at J to 4 bases, leaving 5 bases not matched to a gene. CDR3 length equals 14 residues. The CDR3 DNA sequence: TGTGCCAGCAGGCCCGGGACAGTTAATGAAAAACTGTTTTTT. Amino acid sequence: CASRPGTVNEKLFF.

The J gene is TRBJ2-7, the V gene TRBV6-1; D tentatively reads TRBD1 or TRBD2 (5 bases each). The germline gives CDR1 MNHNS, CDR2 SASEGT. Trimming took 3 bases from V and 2 from J, leaving 14 bases between them. This CDR3 contains 15 residues. The CDR3 DNA reads as TGTGCCAGCAGTGATACCGGGACGAGACCCTACGAGCAGTACTTC. This translates into CASSDTGTRPYEQYF.

This clone was seen once. The chain combines TRBV5-1 with TRBJ2-1, with 11 bases identical to TRBD2. The CDR3 is 15 residues long. J was trimmed by 6 bases and V by 0 bases; bases with no gene match: 2. Per the germline V gene, CDR1 is SGHRS and CDR2 is YFSETQ. CDR3 sequence (DNA): TGCGCCAGCAGCTTGGGACTAGCGGGAACCAATGAGCAGTTCTTC. Amino acids: CASSLGLAGTNEQFF.

The chain joins TRBV11-2 to TRBJ1-1, with TRBD1 as a possible D gene (5 bases). CDR1 SGHAT and CDR2 FQNNGV come from the germline V gene. This CDR3 comprises 13 residues. V was cut by 1 base and J by 8 bases, with 11 bases left in between. Written as DNA, the CDR3 is TGTGCCAGCAGCTTAGTAGGGGCGGGAGAAGCTTTCTTT. It codes for CASSLVGAGEAFF.

This clone was seen only a few times. The chain couples TRBV7-8 to TRBJ2-7, with D maybe TRBD2 (7 bases). The V gene's germline CDR1 is SGHVS and CDR2 FQNEAQ. Trimming took 5 bases from V and 6 from J, leaving 20 bases between them. This CDR3 has 15 amino acids. CDR3 sequence reads: CASSRNRERGGEQYF. In DNA, the CDR3 is TGTGCCAGCAGCCGAAATCGAGAAAGGGGGGGCGAGCAGTACTTC.

CDR3 sequence reads: CATSWAGGHTDTQYF. CDR3 DNA sequence: TGTGCCACCAGTTGGGCGGGAGGGCATACAGATACGCAGTATTTT. The chain uses TRBV19 and TRBJ2-3; TRBD2 matches at 9 bases. This CDR3 is built from 15 residues. In germline, CDR1 is LNHDA, CDR2 SQIVND (reference sequence). Trimming took 10 bases from V and 3 from J; bases not matched to a gene: 11.

This sequence joins TRBV10-1 and TRBJ2-2; D ambiguous. The CDR3 is 15 amino acids. Per germline, CDR1 WNHNN and CDR2 SYGVQD (reference sequence). V lost 0 bases and J lost 1, with 6 bases in between. CDR3 DNA sequence: TGCGCCAGCAGTGAGTCTGGGGTGAACACCGGGGAGCTGTTTTTT. Its translation: CASSESGVNTGELFF.

The chain recombines TRBV14 with TRBJ2-7; D gene unclear. Germline CDR1 and CDR2: SGHDN and FVKESK. The V and J ends lost 4 bases and 3 bases respectively, with 13 bases between them. This CDR3 has 14 residues. CDR3 coding DNA: TGTGCCAGCAGCCGGATAGGGAAAAACTACGAGCAGTACTTC. Residues: CASSRIGKNYEQYF.

The chain is built from TRBV29-1 and TRBJ2-3; no clear D. Germline V gene sequence: CDR1 SQVTM, CDR2 ANQGSEA. Trimming shortened V by 1 base and J by 6 bases, and 8 bases separated the two germline ends. This CDR3 spans 12 amino acids. CDR3 sequence: CSVEASSDTQYF. CDR3 DNA: TGCAGCGTTGAAGCCTCCTCGGATACGCAGTATTTT.

This chain links TRBV7-2 with TRBJ2-3; D is uncertain. This CDR3 has 17 residues. V lost 1 base and J lost 2, with 16 bases in between. The germline gives CDR1 SGHTA, CDR2 FQGNSA. DNA of the CDR3: TGTGCCAGCAGCTTAGGAGAGGCGTGGCGGCCCACAGATACGCAGTATTTT. Encoded protein: CASSLGEAWRPTDTQYF.

J is TRBJ2-7 and V is TRBV9; TRBD1 matches at 9 bases. Germline values: CDR1 SGDLS, CDR2 YYNGEE. This CDR3 has 16 residues. Germline trimming cut 3 bases from V and 5 bases from J; bases unmatched to any gene: 12. The chain's CDR3 is CASSATTGTGLNEQYF. The CDR3, as DNA: TGTGCCAGCAGCGCTACTACCGGGACAGGGTTGAACGAGCAGTACTTC.

The chain uses TRBV11-3 and TRBJ2-1; D not certain. Germline lookup yields CDR1 SGHNT and CDR2 YENEEA. CDR3 size: 12 residues. Trimming took 6 bases from V and 8 from J, leaving 11 bases between them. The CDR3 DNA is TGTGCCAGCAGTGCAGGTTGGGATGAGCAGTTCTTC. This translates into CASSAGWDEQFF.

The CDR3 reads CASSLSSGNRNQPQHF. The CDR3, as DNA: TGTGCCAGCAGTTTAAGTAGTGGTAACAGGAATCAGCCCCAGCATTTT. The V and J genes are TRBV28 and TRBJ1-5, with a tentative D call TRBD1 (5 bases). V was trimmed by 2 bases and J by 4 bases, leaving 15 bases between them. The CDR3 is made up of 16 amino acids. Germline CDR1 reads MDHEN; CDR2 reads SYDVKM.

The chain has TRBV11-2 and TRBJ2-3; D not resolved. From germline, CDR1 is SGHAT and CDR2 FQNNGV. The CDR3 runs to 12 residues. Trimming pared 1 base from V and 5 bases from J, leaving 4 bases between. The CDR3 loop is CASSLVRDTQYF. As DNA, the CDR3 is TGTGCCAGCAGCTTAGTGCGAGATACGCAGTATTTT.

The chain couples TRBV4-3 to TRBJ1-1; tentatively, D is TRBD1 (5 bases). Germline-derived CDR1 and CDR2 are LGHNA and YSLEER. Between the trimmed V and J ends, which lost 1 base and 1 base, there was a span of 10 bases. The CDR3 loop spans 15 amino acids. The CDR3 loop reads CASSQGLGQNTEAFF. Here the CDR3 DNA reads TGCGCCAGCAGCCAAGGGTTGGGGCAGAACACTGAAGCTTTCTTT.

The chain combines TRBV28 with TRBJ2-7; tentative D call: TRBD1 (10 bases). This CDR3 has 16 amino acids. V lost 5 bases and J 2 bases, leaving 19 bases between the germline ends. Germline assignment: CDR1 MDHEN and CDR2 SYDVKM. In DNA, the CDR3 is TGTGCCAGCAGTCCCGCGGGGGGGACAGGGGCCTACGAGCAGTACTTC. Its protein is CASSPAGGTGAYEQYF.

The V call is TRBV27, the J call TRBJ1-3, with TRBD1 matching 7 bases. Germline V CDR1 and CDR2: MNHEY, SMNVEV (reference sequence). Unmatched junction bases numbered 6, after V lost 8 bases and J lost 2 bases. The CDR3 contains 14 residues. CDR3 residues: CASWDRHTGNTIYF. DNA of the CDR3: TGTGCCAGCTGGGACAGACATACTGGAAACACCATATATTTT.

The rearrangement uses TRBV6-5 and TRBJ2-7; 7 bases are shared with TRBD1. Germline V gives CDR1 MNHEY, CDR2 SVGAGI. V shed 7 bases and J 2 bases; nucleotides not matched to a gene: 8. The CDR3 runs to 14 residues. CDR3 loop: CASTQDRETYEQYF. CDR3 sequence (DNA): TGTGCCAGCACCCAAGACAGGGAAACCTACGAGCAGTACTTC.

The chain uses TRBV6-1 and TRBJ1-1; TRBD1 matches at 7 bases. The J segment lost 4 bases and the V segment lost 8 bases, leaving 7 bases of the junction unmatched. The CDR3 is made up of 13 amino acids. Per germline, CDR1 MNHNS and CDR2 SASEGT. As DNA, the CDR3 is TGTGCCAGCGGACAGGCCCTGTCCACTGAAGCTTTCTTT. Protein product: CASGQALSTEAFF.